A selection of T cell receptor beta chains follows, all from one sample in a study of shared clonotypes between healthy human individuals. Data came from immunoSEQ multiplex PCR; TCRdb stores just in-frame clones and leaves some out. The sample has 550,000 to 850,000 clones, approximately 77% seen once. The sequencing sample was made of memory CD4+ T cells sorted from blood. The receptors derive from a woman in her 30s in good health. CDR3s include the opening cysteine and the closing phenylalanine or tryptophan. The order of the fields is V gene, J gene, D gene, CDR3 length, clone size, CDR3 protein, CDR3 DNA. D genes are given only for firm matches. Expanded clones are given a class, and other clones once, few, many or no size at all.

>TRBV11-1|TRBJ2-5|TRBD2|14|-
CASSWAGVGETQYF
TGTGCCAGCAGCTGGGCGGGAGTTGGAGAGACCCAGTACTTC
>TRBV7-9|TRBJ1-2|-|17|-
CASSSSRQTGIYYGYTF
TGTGCCAGCAGCTCAAGTCGACAGACCGGGATCTACTATGGCTACACCTTC
>TRBV19|TRBJ2-5|-|13|-
CASSTQIQETQYF
TGTGCCAGTAGTACGCAGATTCAAGAGACCCAGTACTTC
>TRBV19|TRBJ1-2|TRBD1|15|-
CASSIAGTGAYGYTF
TGTGCCAGTAGTATCGCTGGGACAGGGGCGTATGGCTACACCTTC
>TRBV28|TRBJ1-5|TRBD1|16|once
CASSLSGTGGRQPQHF
TGTGCCAGCAGTTTATCCGGGACAGGGGGCCGGCAGCCCCAGCATTTT
>TRBV2|TRBJ2-3|TRBD2|13|-
CASSLAGGDTQYF
TGTGCCAGCAGCCTAGCGGGAGGGGATACGCAGTATTTT
>TRBV6-5|TRBJ1-5|-|15|-
CASSYSFAANQPQHF
TGTGCCAGCAGTTACTCCTTTGCAGCAAATCAGCCCCAGCATTTT
>TRBV28|TRBJ1-1|TRBD1|15|many
CASRSPTGVNTEAFF
TGTGCCAGCCGCTCTCCCACAGGGGTTAACACTGAAGCTTTCTTT
>TRBV7-6|TRBJ2-7|-|15|many
CASSGGLGSSYEQYF
TGTGCCAGCAGCGGAGGGCTGGGGAGCTCCTACGAGCAGTACTTC
>TRBV11-3|TRBJ2-7|-|13|-
CASSGGISYEQYF
TGTGCCAGCAGCGGAGGGATTTCCTACGAGCAGTACTTC
>TRBV29-1|TRBJ1-1|-|13|-
CSVTDSPDTEAFF
TGCAGCGTTACTGACAGCCCGGACACTGAAGCTTTCTTT